This T cell receptor (beta chain) was captured in a study of blood T cell repertoires in COVID-19. Overall study context: The samples span acute and convalescent COVID-19 from the United States, Italy and Spain. PBMCs, B-cell-depleted T cells, or T cells provided the cDNA or gDNA that made up the material.

In the authors' workflow: Reference gene primer amplification gave estimated nucleated cell counts. Some clones are missing from TCRdb's copy, which holds only in-frame ones; the method was immunoSEQ multiplex PCR. V and J calls and clone size are those listed in that table; D and trimming were worked out from the DNA. The table lists 200,000 to 250,000 clones, 80% to 85% of them singletons, with less than 7% in the top ten. This CDR3 has 15 amino acids. The V and J ends lost 8 bases and 7 bases, in that order; junction bases with no gene match: 13. CDR1 SNHLY and CDR2 FYNNEI come from the germline V gene.

The V call is TRBV2, the J call TRBJ2-7; 11 nucleotides agree with TRBD2. This receptor was obtained from a woman aged 40-49 years who had recovered from COVID-19. Sequencing used PBMCs or T cells enriched from blood (not recorded which). CDR3 bases: TGTGCCAGCCTAGGACTAGCGGGTTCCCCTCGAGAGCAGTACTTC. Its translation: CASLGLAGSPREQYF.